These 8 T cell receptor beta chains were sequenced from one sample in a study of blood T cell repertoires in COVID-19 (TCRdb year 2020). The method was the immunoSEQ multiplex PCR assay. This is the immuneACCESS table as TCRdb keeps it, with only in-frame sequences that have V and J called. A part of the clones is gone; compared with another copy, unresolved V genes explain less than half, and the rest is unexplained. This sample lists about 300,000 clones; roughly 90% were detected once. The ten top clones hold roughly 2.9% of the sample. Sample: PBMCs or T cells enriched from blood (not recorded which). These receptors were taken from a woman in her forties or fifties who had been exposed to COVID-19.

This chain uses TRBV19 with TRBJ2-7, with no clear D. The CDR3 length is 13 residues. The V gene's germline CDR1 is LNHDA and CDR2 SQIVND (reference sequence). With 1 base removed from V and 2 bases from J, the gap between germline ends came to 6 bases. The CDR3 loop is CASSIGKPYEQYF. CDR3 coding DNA: TGTGCCAGTAGTATAGGAAAGCCCTACGAGCAGTACTTC.

Of note for this clone: The conserved closing phenylalanine or tryptophan is absent in this CDR3, likely reflecting a read error. Because the CDR3's place on the DNA is in doubt, the DNA is left out and the CDR3 is given as listed by TCRdb. The chain has TRBV21-1 and TRBJ2-7; no DNA check was done on the table's D call, TRBD2. TRBV21-1 is flagged as a pseudogene. 11 amino acids form the CDR3, both terminal residues included. This CDR3 is CASSNPTRSEI.

This clone came up once. CDR3 sequence (DNA): TGTGCCAGCAGTTACTCGGGAGGCACGCAGTATTTT. Protein sequence: CASSYSGGTQYF. This chain uses TRBV6-5 with TRBJ2-3; D is perhaps TRBD2 (6 bases). The ends were cut back, 0 bases at V and 9 bases at J, with 7 bases in the middle. The germline CDR1 and CDR2 sequences are MNHEY and SVGAGI. This CDR3 is 12 amino acids long.

V usage is TRBV28 and J usage is TRBJ2-7; possible D gene TRBD2, 5 bases. Germline CDR1 and CDR2: MDHEN and SYDVKM. Trimming left V 6 bases short and J 2 bases short, with 17 bases between. This CDR3 contains 15 residues. The CDR3 sequence: CASSFLEDGTYEQYF. The CDR3 bases are TGTGCCAGCAGCTTCTTAGAGGACGGGACCTACGAGCAGTACTTC. The whole variable domain, filled in from reference TRBV28 and TRBJ2-7, reads DVKVTQSSRYLVKRTGEKVFLECVQDMDHENMFWYRQDPGLGLRLIYFSYDVKMKEKGDIPEGYSVSREKKERFSLILESASTNQTSMYLCASSFLEDGTYEQYFGPGTRLTVT.

This clone is labeled medium-sized. The chain couples TRBV29-1 to TRBJ2-1, with 8 bases fitting TRBD2. J was trimmed by 8 bases and V by 7 bases; bases with no gene match: 22. This CDR3 has 17 residues. Looked up from germline, CDR1 is SQVTM and CDR2 is ANQGSEA. CDR3 in amino acids: CSALPYLSGGAQDEQFF. The DNA of the CDR3 is TGCAGCGCCCTCCCCTATCTGTCGGGGGGGGCCCAGGATGAGCAGTTCTTC.

This clone was counted a single time. V usage is TRBV4-1 and J usage is TRBJ1-4, with D unclear. CDR3 length: 15 residues. V lost 3 bases and J lost 3, with 11 bases in between. The V gene's germline CDR1 is MGHRA and CDR2 YSYEKL. CDR3 in amino acids: CASSQPTRPNEKLFF. The CDR3 region has the DNA TGCGCCAGCAGCCAGCCCACCAGGCCTAATGAAAAACTGTTTTTT.

This clone was picked up one time. This sequence joins TRBV3-1 (or the pseudogene TRBV3-2) and TRBJ2-7; possible D gene TRBD1, 6 bases. Deletions cut 0 bases from V and 3 bases from J, with 9 bases between. CDR1 and CDR2 (germline): LGHDT, YNNKEL (reference sequence). There are 14 residues in the CDR3. CDR3 bases: TGTGCCAGCAGCCAAGATACAGGGCGCTACGAGCAGTACTTC. It translates to CASSQDTGRYEQYF.

The chain is built from TRBV27 and TRBJ1-1; 7 bases align to TRBD1. Germline CDR1 and CDR2: MNHEY and SMNVEV (reference sequence). The CDR3 has 15 amino acids. With 2 bases clipped from V and 0 bases from J, the junction kept 3 bases outside the gene matches. This CDR3 reads CASSLGDRVNTEAFF. CDR3 sequence (DNA): TGTGCCAGCAGTTTAGGGGACAGAGTGAACACTGAAGCTTTCTTT.